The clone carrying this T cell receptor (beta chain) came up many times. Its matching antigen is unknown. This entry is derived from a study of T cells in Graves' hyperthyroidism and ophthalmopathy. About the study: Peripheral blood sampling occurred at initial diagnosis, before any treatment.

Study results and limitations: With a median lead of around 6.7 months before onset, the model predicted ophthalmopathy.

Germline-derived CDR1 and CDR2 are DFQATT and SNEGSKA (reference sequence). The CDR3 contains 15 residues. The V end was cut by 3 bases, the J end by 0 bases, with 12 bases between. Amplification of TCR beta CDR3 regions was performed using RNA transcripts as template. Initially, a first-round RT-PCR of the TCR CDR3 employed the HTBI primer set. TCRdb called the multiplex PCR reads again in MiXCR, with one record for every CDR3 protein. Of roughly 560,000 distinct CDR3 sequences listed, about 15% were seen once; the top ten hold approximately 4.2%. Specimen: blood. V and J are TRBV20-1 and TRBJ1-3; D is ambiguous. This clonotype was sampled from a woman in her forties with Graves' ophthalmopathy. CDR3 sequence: CSASKPDYSGNTIYF. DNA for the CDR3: TGCAGTGCTAGCAAGCCTGACTACTCTGGAAACACCATATATTTT.